A selection of T cell receptor beta chains follows, all from one sample in a study of neurological immune-mediated disorders. TCRdb redid the calling of the 5' RACE reads with MiXCR, one entry per CDR3 protein. Of about 50,000 distinct CDR3 sequences listed, under 2% are singletons. The sequencing input was PBMCs. These receptors all stem from a woman aged 40 to 49 with multiple sclerosis. Each CDR3 is given without its conserved first and last residue.

TRBJ2-6	14	TRBV24-1	ATSDEGGSGANVLT
TRBJ2-3	13	TRBV4-1	ASSQVRGAADTQY
TRBJ2-7	14	TRBV7-9	ASTTSGQGAPNEQY
TRBJ2-7	13	TRBV5-1	ASSPHRDRAYEQY
TRBJ2-3	12	TRBV12-3/TRBV12-4	ASKPRGNTDTQY
TRBJ2-1	12	TRBV20-1	SAVPGLAVEEQF
TRBJ1-1	13	TRBV5-1	ASSSALAGGTEAF
TRBJ1-5	13	TRBV11-2	ASSLGMGGYQPQH
TRBJ2-7	14	TRBV4-1	ASSQVAGGFSYEQY
TRBJ1-2	15	TRBV20-1	SARAGNLGTQAGGYT
TRBJ2-5	11	TRBV5-5	ASSRHDQETQY
TRBJ2-3	12	TRBV10-3	AIKGGAPTDTQY
TRBJ1-1	12	TRBV18	ASSRQGGRTEAF
TRBJ2-3	9	TRBV5-1	ASSLTDTQY
TRBJ1-2	14	TRBV5-1	ASSQDRGRGNYGYT
TRBJ1-2	10	TRBV29-1	SVGRHAGGYT
TRBJ1-5	14	TRBV5-6	ASSLAGGPGNQPQH
TRBJ2-5	12	TRBV15	ATSRDVRGETQY
TRBJ1-2	12	TRBV20-1	SAETSTEGYGYT
TRBJ2-7	11	TRBV6-6	ASSSQTGDEQY
TRBJ2-1	15	TRBV20-1	SARDAQRGYSYNEQF
TRBJ2-7	10	TRBV11-2	ASSASLGEQY
TRBJ1-2	11	TRBV20-1	SASPQGLYGYT
TRBJ1-4	12	TRBV12-3/TRBV12-4	ASSRTGKSEKLF
TRBJ2-1	13	TRBV27	ASTRQKFPYNEQF
TRBJ2-3	13	TRBV7-2	ASIVHSGGAYTQY
TRBJ2-7	12	TRBV5-1	ASSLGTRFGEQY
TRBJ2-3	14	TRBV25-1	ASSESGRLHGDTQY
TRBJ2-5	11	TRBV20-1	SAREGFQETQY
TRBJ1-2	11	TRBV20-1	SVTGQGIYGYT
TRBJ1-4	11	TRBV5-1	ASSSLDGEKLF
TRBJ2-3	13	TRBV5-1	ASSLDGAPEDTQY
TRBJ2-3	13	TRBV5-1	ASSLEDLRTDTQY
TRBJ2-5	14	TRBV2	ASSDLSGGLGETQY
TRBJ2-7	9	TRBV6-5	ASSQGGEQY
TRBJ2-3	11	TRBV20-1	SARLHETDTQY
TRBJ1-5	12	TRBV2	ASRGPPSNQPQH
TRBJ2-2	11	TRBV2	ASRQGSTGELF
TRBJ2-7	13	TRBV7-3	ASSPEEAGGYEQY
TRBJ1-2	15	TRBV5-1	AGSPWTTGTFNYGYT
TRBJ1-2	13	TRBV3-1	ASSQGWGTNYGYT
TRBJ2-3	10	TRBV20-1	STAGGADTQY
TRBJ2-2	12	TRBV15	ATGQGMNTGELF
TRBJ1-5	11	TRBV20-1	SAKTGGEQPQH
TRBJ2-7	12	TRBV29-1	SVEDGSGRYEQY
TRBJ1-1	13	TRBV12-3/TRBV12-4	ASSLASARDTEAF
TRBJ2-1	13	TRBV20-1	SASRDSGGVHEQF
TRBJ2-3	16	TRBV4-1	ASSQEGLAGGPIDTQY
TRBJ2-1	12	TRBV12-3/TRBV12-4	ASSRSGGENEQF
TRBJ1-5	15	TRBV4-1	ASSRTGTVSDNQPQH
TRBJ1-1	14	TRBV10-3	AISELGLYALTEAF
TRBJ2-1	15	TRBV6-5	ASSWGGDGSSYNEQF